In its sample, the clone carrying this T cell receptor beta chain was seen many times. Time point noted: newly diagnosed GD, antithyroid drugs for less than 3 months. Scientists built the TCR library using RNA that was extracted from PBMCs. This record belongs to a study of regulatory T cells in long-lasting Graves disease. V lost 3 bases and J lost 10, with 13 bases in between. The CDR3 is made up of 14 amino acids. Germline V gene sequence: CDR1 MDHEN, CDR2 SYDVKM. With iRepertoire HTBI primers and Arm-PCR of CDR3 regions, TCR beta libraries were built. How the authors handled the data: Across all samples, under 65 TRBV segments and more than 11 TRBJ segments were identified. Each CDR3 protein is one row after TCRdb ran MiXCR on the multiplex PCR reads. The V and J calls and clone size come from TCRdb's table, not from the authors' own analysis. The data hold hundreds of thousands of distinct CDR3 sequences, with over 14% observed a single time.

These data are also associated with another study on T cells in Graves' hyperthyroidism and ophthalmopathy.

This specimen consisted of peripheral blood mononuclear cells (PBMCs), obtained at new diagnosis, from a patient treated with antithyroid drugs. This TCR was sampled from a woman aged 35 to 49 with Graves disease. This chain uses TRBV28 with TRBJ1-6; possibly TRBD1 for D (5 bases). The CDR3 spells CASSLAGSGSPLHF. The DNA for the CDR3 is TGTGCCAGCAGTTTGGCAGGGTCGGGGTCACCCCTCCACTTT.